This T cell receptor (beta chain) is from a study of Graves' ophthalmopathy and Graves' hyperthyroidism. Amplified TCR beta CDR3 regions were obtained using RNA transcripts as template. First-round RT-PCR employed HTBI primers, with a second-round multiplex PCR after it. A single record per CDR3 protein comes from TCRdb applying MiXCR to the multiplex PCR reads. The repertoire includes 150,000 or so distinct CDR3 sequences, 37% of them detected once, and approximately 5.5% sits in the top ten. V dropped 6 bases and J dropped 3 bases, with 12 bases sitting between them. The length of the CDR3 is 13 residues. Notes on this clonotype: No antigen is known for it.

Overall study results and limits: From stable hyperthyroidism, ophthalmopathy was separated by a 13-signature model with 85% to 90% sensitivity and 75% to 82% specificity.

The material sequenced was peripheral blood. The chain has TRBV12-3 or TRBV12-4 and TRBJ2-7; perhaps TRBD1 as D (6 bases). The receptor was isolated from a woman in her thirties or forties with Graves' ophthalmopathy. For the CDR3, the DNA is TGTGCCAGCAGGGTTGGGGACAACTACGAGCAGTACTTC. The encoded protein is CASRVGDNYEQYF.